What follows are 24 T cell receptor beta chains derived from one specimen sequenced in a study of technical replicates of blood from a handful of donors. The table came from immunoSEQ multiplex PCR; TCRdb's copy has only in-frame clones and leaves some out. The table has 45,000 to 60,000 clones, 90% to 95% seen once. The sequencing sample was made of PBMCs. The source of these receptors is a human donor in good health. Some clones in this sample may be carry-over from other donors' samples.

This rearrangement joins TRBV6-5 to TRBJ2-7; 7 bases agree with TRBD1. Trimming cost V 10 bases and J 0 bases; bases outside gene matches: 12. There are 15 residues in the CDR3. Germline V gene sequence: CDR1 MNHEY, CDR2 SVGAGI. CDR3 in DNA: TGTGCCACCACACACGACAGGGCGAGCTCCTACGAGCAGTACTTC. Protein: CATTHDRASSYEQYF.

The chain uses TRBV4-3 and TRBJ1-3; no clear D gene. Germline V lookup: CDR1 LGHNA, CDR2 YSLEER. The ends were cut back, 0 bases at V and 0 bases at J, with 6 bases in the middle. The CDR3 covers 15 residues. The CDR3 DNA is TGCGCCAGCAGCCAAGATTCCAGCTCTGGAAACACCATATATTTT. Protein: CASSQDSSSGNTIYF.

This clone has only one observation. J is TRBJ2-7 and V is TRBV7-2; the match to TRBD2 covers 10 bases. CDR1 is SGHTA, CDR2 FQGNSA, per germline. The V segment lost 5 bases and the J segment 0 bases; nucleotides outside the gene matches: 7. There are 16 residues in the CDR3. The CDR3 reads CASSAGLASSSYEQYF. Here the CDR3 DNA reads TGTGCCAGCAGCGCGGGACTAGCGTCTAGCTCCTACGAGCAGTACTTC.

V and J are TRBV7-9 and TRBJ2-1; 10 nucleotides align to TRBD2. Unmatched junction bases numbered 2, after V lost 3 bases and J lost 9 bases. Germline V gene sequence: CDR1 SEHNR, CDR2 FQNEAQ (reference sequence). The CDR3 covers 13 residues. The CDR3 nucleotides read TGTGCCAGCAGCTTCGGGACTAGCGTTGAGCAGTTCTTC. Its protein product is CASSFGTSVEQFF.

CDR3 in DNA: TGTGCCTGGAGACCGGACAGGGCCCGTTCGAGGGAGCTGTTTTTT. Protein product: CAWRPDRARSRELFF. The chain has TRBV30 and TRBJ2-2; 8 bases agree with TRBD1. This CDR3 region has 15 residues. Germline lookup yields CDR1 GTSNPN and CDR2 SVGIG (reference sequence). J was trimmed by 9 bases and V by 3 bases; bases with no gene match: 12.

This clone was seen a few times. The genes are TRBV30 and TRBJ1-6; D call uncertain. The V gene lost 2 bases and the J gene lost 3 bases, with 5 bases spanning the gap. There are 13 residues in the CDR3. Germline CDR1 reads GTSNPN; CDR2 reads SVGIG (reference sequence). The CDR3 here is CAWSLLYNSPLHF. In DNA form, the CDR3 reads TGTGCCTGGAGTCTCCTCTATAATTCACCCCTCCACTTT. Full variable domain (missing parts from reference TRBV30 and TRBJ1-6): SQTIHQWPATLVQPVGSPLSLECTVEGTSNPNLYWYRQAAGRGLQLLFYSVGIGQISSEVPQNLSASRPQDRQFILSSKKLLLSDSGFYLCAWSLLYNSPLHFGNGTRLTVT.

The CDR3 DNA is TGTGCCAGCAGTGAAGCAGCGGGGGGGCAAGAGACCCAGTACTTC. It is translated as CASSEAAGGQETQYF. The chain carries TRBV6-1 and TRBJ2-5, with TRBD2 matching over 10 bases. The CDR3 consists of 15 residues. Germline V gene sequence: CDR1 MNHNS, CDR2 SASEGT. Trimming cost V 0 bases and J 2 bases; bases outside gene matches: 0.

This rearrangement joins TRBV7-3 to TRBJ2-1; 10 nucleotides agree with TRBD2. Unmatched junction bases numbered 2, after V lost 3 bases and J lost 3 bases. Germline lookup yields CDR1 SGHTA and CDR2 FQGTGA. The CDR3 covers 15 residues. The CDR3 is CASSLGTSVYNEQFF. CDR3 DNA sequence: TGTGCCAGCAGCTTGGGGACTAGCGTCTACAATGAGCAGTTCTTC.

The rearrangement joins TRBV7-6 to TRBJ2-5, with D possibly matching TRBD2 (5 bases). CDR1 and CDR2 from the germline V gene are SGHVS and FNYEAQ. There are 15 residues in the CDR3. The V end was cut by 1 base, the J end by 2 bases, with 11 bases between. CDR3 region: CASSLESGEQETQYF. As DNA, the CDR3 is TGTGCCAGCAGCTTAGAGAGCGGTGAGCAAGAGACCCAGTACTTC.

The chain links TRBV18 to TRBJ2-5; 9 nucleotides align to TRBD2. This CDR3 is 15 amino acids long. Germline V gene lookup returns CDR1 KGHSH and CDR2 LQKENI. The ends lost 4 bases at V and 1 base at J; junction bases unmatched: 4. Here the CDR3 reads CASSRLTSGQETQYF. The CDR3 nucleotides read TGTGCCAGCTCACGACTGACTAGCGGCCAAGAGACCCAGTACTTC. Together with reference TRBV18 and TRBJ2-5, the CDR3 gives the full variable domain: NAGVMQNPRHLVRRRGQEARLRCSPMKGHSHVYWYRQLPEEGLKFMVYLQKENIIDESGMPKERFSAEFPKEGPSILRIQQVVRGDSAAYFCASSRLTSGQETQYFGPGTRLLVL.

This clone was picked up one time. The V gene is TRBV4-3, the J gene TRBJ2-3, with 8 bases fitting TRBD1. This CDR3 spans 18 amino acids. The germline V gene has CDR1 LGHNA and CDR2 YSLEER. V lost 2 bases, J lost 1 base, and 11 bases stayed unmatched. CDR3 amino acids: CASSQRWQGAFGTDTQYF. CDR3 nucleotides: TGCGCCAGCAGCCAACGGTGGCAGGGGGCATTTGGCACAGATACGCAGTATTTT.

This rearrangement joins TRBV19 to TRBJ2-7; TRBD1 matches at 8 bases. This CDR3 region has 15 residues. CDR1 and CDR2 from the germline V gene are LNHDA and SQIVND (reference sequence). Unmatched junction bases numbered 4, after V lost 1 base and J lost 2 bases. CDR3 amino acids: CASSIGNRGTYEQYF. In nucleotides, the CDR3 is TGTGCCAGTAGTATAGGGAACAGGGGGACCTACGAGCAGTACTTC.

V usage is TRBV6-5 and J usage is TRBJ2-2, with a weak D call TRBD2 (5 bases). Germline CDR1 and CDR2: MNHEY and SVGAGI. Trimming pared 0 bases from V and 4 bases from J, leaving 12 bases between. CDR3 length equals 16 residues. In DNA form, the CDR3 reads TGTGCCAGCAGTTACTCGACCGGGGTGGCCACCGGGGAGCTGTTTTTT. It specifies CASSYSTGVATGELFF.

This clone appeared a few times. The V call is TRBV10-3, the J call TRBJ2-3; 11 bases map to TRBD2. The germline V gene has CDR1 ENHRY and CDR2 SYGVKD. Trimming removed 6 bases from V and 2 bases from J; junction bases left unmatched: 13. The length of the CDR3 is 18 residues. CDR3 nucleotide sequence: TGTGCCATCAGAGACACCGGACTAGCGGGCAATTACACAGATACGCAGTATTTT. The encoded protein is CAIRDTGLAGNYTDTQYF.

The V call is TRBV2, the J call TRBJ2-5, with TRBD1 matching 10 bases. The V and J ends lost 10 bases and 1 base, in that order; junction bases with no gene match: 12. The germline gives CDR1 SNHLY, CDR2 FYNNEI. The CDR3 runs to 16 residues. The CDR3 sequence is CATKKDRTGGQETQYF. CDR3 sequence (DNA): TGTGCCACCAAAAAAGATCGGACAGGGGGCCAAGAGACCCAGTACTTC.

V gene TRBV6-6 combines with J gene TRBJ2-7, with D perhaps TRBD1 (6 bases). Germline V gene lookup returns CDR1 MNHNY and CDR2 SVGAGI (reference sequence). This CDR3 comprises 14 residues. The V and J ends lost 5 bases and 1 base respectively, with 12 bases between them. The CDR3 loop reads CASSLTGTSYEQYF. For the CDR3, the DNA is TGTGCCAGCAGTCTCACCGGGACATCCTACGAGCAGTACTTC.

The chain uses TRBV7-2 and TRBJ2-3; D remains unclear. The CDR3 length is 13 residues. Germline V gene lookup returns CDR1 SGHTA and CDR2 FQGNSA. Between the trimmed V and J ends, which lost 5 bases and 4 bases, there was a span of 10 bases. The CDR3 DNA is TGTGCCAGCAGCAGAGAGTATGCAGATACGCAGTATTTT. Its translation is CASSREYADTQYF.

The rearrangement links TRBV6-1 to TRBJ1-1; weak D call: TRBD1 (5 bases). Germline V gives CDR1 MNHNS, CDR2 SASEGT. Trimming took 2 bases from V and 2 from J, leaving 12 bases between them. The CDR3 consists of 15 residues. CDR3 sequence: CASSEYRTENTEAFF. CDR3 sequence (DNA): TGTGCCAGCAGTGAATACAGGACGGAAAACACTGAAGCTTTCTTT.

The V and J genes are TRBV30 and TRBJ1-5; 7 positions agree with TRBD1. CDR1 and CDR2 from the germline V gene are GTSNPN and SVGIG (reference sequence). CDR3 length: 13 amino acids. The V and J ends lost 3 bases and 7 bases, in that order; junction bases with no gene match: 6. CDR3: CAWSLRQGQPQHF. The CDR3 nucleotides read TGTGCCTGGAGCCTCAGACAGGGCCAGCCCCAGCATTTT.

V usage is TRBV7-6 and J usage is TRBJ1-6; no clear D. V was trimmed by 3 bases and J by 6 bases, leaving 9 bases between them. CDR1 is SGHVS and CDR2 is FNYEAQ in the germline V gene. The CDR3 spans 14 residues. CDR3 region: CASSLQATNSPLHF. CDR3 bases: TGTGCCAGCAGCTTGCAGGCAACTAATTCACCCCTCCACTTT.

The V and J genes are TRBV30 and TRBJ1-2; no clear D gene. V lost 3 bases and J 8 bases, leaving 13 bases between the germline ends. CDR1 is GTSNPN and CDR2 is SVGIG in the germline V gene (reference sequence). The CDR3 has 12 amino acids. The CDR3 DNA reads TGTGCCTGGAGCGTGACACGAGAGGGCTACACCTTC. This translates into CAWSVTREGYTF. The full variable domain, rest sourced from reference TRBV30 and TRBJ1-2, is SQTIHQWPATLVQPVGSPLSLECTVEGTSNPNLYWYRQAAGRGLQLLFYSVGIGQISSEVPQNLSASRPQDRQFILSSKKLLLSDSGFYLCAWSVTREGYTFGSGTRLTVV.

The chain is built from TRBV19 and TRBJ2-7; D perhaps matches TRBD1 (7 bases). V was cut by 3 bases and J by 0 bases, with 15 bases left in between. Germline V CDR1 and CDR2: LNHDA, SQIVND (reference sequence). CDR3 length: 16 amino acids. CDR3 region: CASSIWAGQSSYEQYF. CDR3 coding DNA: TGTGCCAGTAGTATCTGGGCGGGACAGAGCTCCTACGAGCAGTACTTC. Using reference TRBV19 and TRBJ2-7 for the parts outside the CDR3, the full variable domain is DGGITQSPKYLFRKEGQNVTLSCEQNLNHDAMYWYRQDPGQGLRLIYYSQIVNDFQKGDIAEGYSVSREKKESFPLTVTSAQKNPTAFYLCASSIWAGQSSYEQYFGPGTRLTVT.

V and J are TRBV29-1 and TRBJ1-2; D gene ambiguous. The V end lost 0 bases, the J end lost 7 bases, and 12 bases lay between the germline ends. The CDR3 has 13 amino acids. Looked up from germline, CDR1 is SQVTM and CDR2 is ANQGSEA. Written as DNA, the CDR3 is TGCAGCGTTGAAGATTTCGGGTTGGGTGGCTACACCTTC. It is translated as CSVEDFGLGGYTF.

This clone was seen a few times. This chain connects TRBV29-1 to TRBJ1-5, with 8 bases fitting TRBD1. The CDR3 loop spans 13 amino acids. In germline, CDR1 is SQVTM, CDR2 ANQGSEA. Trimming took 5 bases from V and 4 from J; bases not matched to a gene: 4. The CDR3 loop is CSVSQGENQPQHF. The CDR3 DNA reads TGCAGCGTTTCACAGGGGGAAAATCAGCCCCAGCATTTT.